A selection of T cell receptor beta chains follows, all from one sample in a study of shared clonotypes between healthy human individuals. TCRdb's copy holds only in-frame clones and misses some; the assay was immunoSEQ multiplex PCR. The table shows around 2.5 million clones, with 90% to 95% occurring only once. Input material: naive CD4+ T cells from PBMCs. Receptors originate from a man aged 18 to 29 in good health. Some clones in this sample may be carry-over from other donors' samples. The CDR3 runs from the conserved cysteine through the conserved F or W. The order of the fields is D gene, J gene, V gene, CDR3 DNA, CDR3 protein. D genes are given only for firm matches.

D gene: -; J gene: TRBJ2-2; V gene: TRBV2; CDR3 DNA: TGTGCCGGGAAAGGAGGGCCTGACGGGGAGCTGTTTTTT; CDR3 protein: CAGKGGPDGELFF
D gene: TRBD1; J gene: TRBJ1-2; V gene: TRBV28; CDR3 DNA: TGTGCCAGCAGACACAAACGTAACAGGGGTTCCGGAGGCTACACCTTC; CDR3 protein: CASRHKRNRGSGGYTF
D gene: TRBD2; J gene: TRBJ2-5; V gene: TRBV5-4; CDR3 DNA: TGTGCCAGCAGCCAAGTCGGGACTAGCGGAGAGACCCAGTACTTC; CDR3 protein: CASSQVGTSGETQYF
D gene: -; J gene: TRBJ1-2; V gene: TRBV30; CDR3 DNA: TGTGCCTGGAGGGCCCGACTAGCTAACTATGGCTACACCTTC; CDR3 protein: CAWRARLANYGYTF
D gene: TRBD2; J gene: TRBJ2-2; V gene: TRBV9; CDR3 DNA: TGTGCCAGCAGCATGGCGGGACTAGCGGGAGTGTACGGGGAGCTGTTTTTT; CDR3 protein: CASSMAGLAGVYGELFF
D gene: TRBD1; J gene: TRBJ1-3; V gene: TRBV10-3; CDR3 DNA: TGTGCCATCAAGACCACAGGGGCTGGAAACACCATATATTTT; CDR3 protein: CAIKTTGAGNTIYF
D gene: -; J gene: TRBJ2-3; V gene: TRBV5-4; CDR3 DNA: TGTGCCAGCAGCTTGGCACCCACAGATACGCAGTATTTT; CDR3 protein: CASSLAPTDTQYF
D gene: TRBD1; J gene: TRBJ2-1; V gene: TRBV2; CDR3 DNA: TGTGCCATCATATCGACAGGGGTCTACAATGAGCAGTTCTTC; CDR3 protein: CAIISTGVYNEQFF
D gene: -; J gene: TRBJ2-1; V gene: TRBV18; CDR3 DNA: TGTGCCAGCTCACAAACTGCGCGGTACAATGAGCAGTTCTTC; CDR3 protein: CASSQTARYNEQFF
D gene: -; J gene: TRBJ2-7; V gene: TRBV6-1; CDR3 DNA: TGTGCCAGCAGTGAAGGAGCCAGGTGGGGCTACGAGCAGTACTTC; CDR3 protein: CASSEGARWGYEQYF
D gene: TRBD2; J gene: TRBJ2-1; V gene: TRBV30; CDR3 DNA: TGTGCCTGGAGTAGGCGGGAGGGCTCGGAGCAGTTCTTC; CDR3 protein: CAWSRREGSEQFF